These T cell receptor beta chains were read from a single sample in a study of human T cells and chemical hapten exposure. Each CDR3 protein gets one entry after TCRdb re-called the RACE reads with MiXCR. The sample lists approximately 180,000 distinct CDR3 sequences, around 30% occurring once. Sequences were derived from whole blood, sampled in connection with sensitization to the hapten diphenylcyclopropenone (DPC). The origin of the receptors is a woman under 40 with alopecia areata. Some clones in this sample may be carry-over from other donors' samples. Both conserved end residues are part of each CDR3.

v_gene: TRBV5-5
CDR3aa: CASSFGTANTEAFF

v_gene: TRBV11-2
CDR3aa: CASRPPGLAGGTEQFF

v_gene: TRBV9
CDR3aa: CASSVVMDGELFF

v_gene: TRBV5-4
CDR3aa: CASSPGPGIHEQYF

v_gene: TRBV4-1
CDR3aa: CASSQDRGGLRQPQHF

v_gene: TRBV7-2
CDR3aa: CASSRGQGGDSPLHF

v_gene: TRBV10-2
CDR3aa: CAGGGVYNEQFF

v_gene: TRBV5-1
CDR3aa: CASSFIAGGTYEQYF

v_gene: TRBV5-5
CDR3aa: CASSFTDRALDGYTF

v_gene: TRBV5-1
CDR3aa: CASSFFGGTEAFF

v_gene: TRBV7-2
CDR3aa: CASSPRGATEAFF

v_gene: TRBV29-1
CDR3aa: CSVAGTTNEQFF

v_gene: TRBV7-9
CDR3aa: CASRKGRDSNYGYTF

v_gene: TRBV25-1
CDR3aa: CASSVTGSGEAFF

v_gene: TRBV2
CDR3aa: CASGGQGADQPQHF

v_gene: TRBV20-1
CDR3aa: CSARDLGLYNEQFF

v_gene: TRBV29-1
CDR3aa: CSARLAGGLYNEQFF

v_gene: TRBV5-1
CDR3aa: CASSLQGSAANEKLFF

v_gene: TRBV20-1
CDR3aa: CSARGTGFAHRDSNQPQHF

v_gene: TRBV9
CDR3aa: CASSGALAGGDEQFF

v_gene: TRBV28
CDR3aa: CASVAGNTGELFF

v_gene: TRBV6-4
CDR3aa: CASSVQGMNEQFF

v_gene: TRBV29-1
CDR3aa: CSVGRRGSYNEQFF

v_gene: TRBV6-6
CDR3aa: CASSRDKAFF

v_gene: TRBV28
CDR3aa: CASTEAGKGRLGAFF

v_gene: TRBV19
CDR3aa: CASTPRGIGYGYTF

v_gene: TRBV2
CDR3aa: CASRRLADTDTQYF

v_gene: TRBV5-5
CDR3aa: CASRSVPQGNTEAFF

v_gene: TRBV7-9
CDR3aa: CASSLMQGPFEQFF

v_gene: TRBV20-1
CDR3aa: CSAKGLAGISNGELFF

v_gene: TRBV28
CDR3aa: CASSSPGQRRYGYTF

v_gene: TRBV28
CDR3aa: CASSLGANNEQFF

v_gene: TRBV20-1
CDR3aa: CSARDPSRGPDTQYF

v_gene: TRBV30
CDR3aa: CAWSVWGGAGEAFF

v_gene: TRBV29-1
CDR3aa: CSVAQGVAEAFF

v_gene: TRBV5-1
CDR3aa: CASSLGRVANTGELFF

v_gene: TRBV28
CDR3aa: CASGSGGGTTGELFF

v_gene: TRBV20-1
CDR3aa: CSASRQGVRETQYF

v_gene: TRBV5-5
CDR3aa: CASSLGAGNEQFF

v_gene: TRBV20-1
CDR3aa: CSANQRGAGDTQYF

v_gene: TRBV5-6
CDR3aa: CASSPSRAADLSYEQYF

v_gene: TRBV29-1
CDR3aa: CSVEDRETQYF

v_gene: TRBV28
CDR3aa: CASSNRGEQYF

v_gene: TRBV9
CDR3aa: CASSVHGVLSGNTIYF

v_gene: TRBV6-1
CDR3aa: CASSEAKNASPLHF

v_gene: TRBV3-1
CDR3aa: CASSQGGVLFF